This T cell receptor (beta chain) stems from a study of immune evolution from preneoplasia to lung adenocarcinoma. V dropped 0 bases and J dropped 4; count of bases not matched to a gene: 3. This CDR3 is built from 16 residues. The germline CDR1 and CDR2 sequences are SGHNT and YYREEE (reference sequence). The data were produced by immunoSEQ multiplex PCR, yet TCRdb's version contains in-frame clones alone and is incomplete. The table shows about 3,000 clones, with 86% occurring only once. This clone appeared once. The sample was FFPE adjacent normal lung tissue. The clonotype originates from a person aged 60-79 years with lung adenocarcinoma. V gene TRBV5-4 combines with J gene TRBJ1-5, with TRBD1 matching 11 bases. The CDR3 DNA follows: TGTGCCAGCAGCTTGGGGGGACAGGGGGGGAATCAGCCCCAGCATTTT. Its protein is CASSLGGQGGNQPQHF.